This T cell receptor beta chain was sequenced in a study of beta chain features in type 1 diabetes. Purity of each sorted population was above 95%. TCRB transcripts that were expressed got sequenced, as all of the isolated RNA had been reverse transcribed. Sequencing was performed with immunoSEQ multiplex PCR; in TCRdb, only in-frame clones are kept and a portion is missing. The table has about 900,000 clones, roughly a sixth seen once. V lost 0 bases and J lost 2; bases outside the gene matches: 5. Germline V gene lookup returns CDR1 MNHEY and CDR2 SVGAGI. This CDR3 comprises 16 residues. The clonotype comes from a woman between 18 and 29 years old in good health. This chain connects TRBV6-5 to TRBJ2-5, with 8 bases aligning to TRBD2. Sequenced input: naive CD4+ T cells from blood. The CDR3 DNA reads as TGTGCCAGCAGTTACTCGGGTAGCGGGGCACAAGAGACCCAGTACTTC. It codes for CASSYSGSGAQETQYF.